This T cell receptor beta chain was obtained from a study of cytomegalovirus exposure and HLA in healthy donors (dated by TCRdb to the late 2010s). About the study as a whole: The 666 repertoires of the first cohort and the 120 validation repertoires were produced on the same platform, according to a later analysis. In addition to the first cohort of 666 subjects, a separate validation cohort of 120 different subjects was used. The study was designed to test whether signatures of past pathogen exposure could be identified by cataloging public T cell receptors. To predict cytomegalovirus infection status, the study brought together high-throughput TCR immunosequencing, statistical association of individual TCRs with disease status, and machine learning.

The investigation overall reported the following: The validation cohort had no HLA typing available for a later analysis, so co-occurrence within that cohort was assessed over all 110 or so repertoires. The study listed 170 or so TCR beta chains as associated with cytomegalovirus. While some public TCRs were present in many individuals, most TCR sequences turned up only very rarely across donors. The authors suggested that the approach could potentially be extended to other disease states and immunological phenotypes. The classifier was reported to diagnose cytomegalovirus status with high specificity and sensitivity in both the original cohort and the validation cohort. In a later analysis, TCRs clustered in the first cohort were found to also tend to co-occur in the 120 or so validation repertoires, with approximately 93% of cluster scores above 0. In vitro tests confirmed that three of the cytomegalovirus-associated TCR beta chains recognize cytomegalovirus antigens.

About this clone itself: Its cognate antigen has yet to be identified. One base away there is no much larger clone; base qualities are not given.

To prepare the library, the immunoSEQ multiplex PCR assay was applied. For the original study's pipeline: A statistical classification framework was built to diagnose cytomegalovirus status from the catalog of TCR beta chain sequences. TCRdb carries this immuneACCESS record with in-frame sequences only. Its versions omit some clonotypes, under half of them owing to an unresolved V gene in the studies checked, with the rest unexplained. V and J calls and clone size are copied from that table; D and trimming were computed from the DNA. The table for this sample lists 110,000 to 150,000 clones; about 94% of them were counted only once. In total, the top ten clones hold less than 2% of the sample. The CDR3 spans 22 residues, from the cysteine through the phenylalanine. The retained sequence is limited to the CDR3, 66 bases, with the frame set at the first base. CDR1 and CDR2 are drawn from the germline V gene: SGHVS, FQNEAQ. V loses 3 bases of germline sequence and J loses 3 bases, and the interval between the two ends is 35 bases.

Donors formed part of the validation cohort, which comprised approximately 130 subjects and was distinct from the first cohort of some 700 subjects. The specimen was PBMCs. The V and J segments used are TRBV7-8 and TRBJ1-1, with no reliable assignment of the D segment. The TCR was taken from a man aged 18 to 30 in good health and CMV-seropositive. The DNA reads as follows: TGTGCCAGCAGCTTCCCAACCCTTACGACTTTCCCCCATGTCCCCCTGCACACTGAAGCTTTCTTT. It specifies CASSFPTLTTFPHVPLHTEAFF. Supplemented by the reference TRBV7-8 and TRBJ1-1 proteins around the CDR3, the complete variable domain is GAGVSQSPRYKVAKRGQDVALRCDPISGHVSLFWYQQALGQGPEFLTYFQNEAQLDKSGLPSDRFFAERPEGSVSTLKIQRTQQEDSAVYLCASSFPTLTTFPHVPLHTEAFFGQGTRLTVV.